This T cell receptor beta chain stems from a study of blood T cell repertoires in COVID-19 (dated by TCRdb to 2020 to 2021). For context, the study as a whole: Collaborator samples came from the United States, Italy and Spain and covered acute and convalescent phases of COVID-19. The material from the prospective study consisted of cDNA or gDNA derived from T cells, B-cell-depleted T cells, or PBMCs. Deeply sampled blood TCRbeta repertoires from subjects exposed to, actively infected with, or recovered from COVID-19 were included in the dataset. The repertoires were released in a freely available public database meant as a resource for research on the immune response to SARS-CoV-2. The samples were drawn from two sources: the first 160 participants of the ongoing ImmuneRACE study, and fewer than 1,500 subjects contributed by 6 global collaborators. A de-identified subject ID, COVID-19 status, age in years and sex were almost always included in the sample metadata. Where available, HLA class I and class II types were taken from metadata supplied by the sample provider and were not determined by assay-based typing. What the authors observed across the whole study: How much clinical and demographic metadata was included differed by source and by participant, and the metadata was provided uncurated.

As for this clone: Its antigen is unknown. One base away there is no much larger clone; base qualities are not given.

TCRbeta CDR3 regions were amplified from genomic DNA using the immunoSEQ Assay, a bias-controlled multiplex PCR. The paper's processing steps were these. Nucleated cell counts per sample were estimated from amplification of reference gene primers within the assay. Sequence reads were collapsed and filtered to measure the absolute abundance of every unique TCRbeta CDR3 rearrangement. Productive Simpson clonality was computed per sample as the square root of Simpson's diversity index over productive rearrangements. TCRdb's version of the immuneACCESS table is confined to in-frame rearrangements and falls short of the full clone set. An unresolved V gene accounts for under half of the shortfall where checked; the remainder is of unknown origin. Clone size and the V and J calls come from that table; the DNA yielded D and trimming. The sample table contains about 300,000 clones; only one count was recorded for about 88% of them. The ten top clones hold around 1.2% of the sample.

Trimming costs V 2 bases and J 9 bases, and their ends lie 14 bases apart. The CDR3 runs 14 amino acids, cysteine and phenylalanine included. Kept here is only the CDR3 DNA, which spans 42 bases and is read in frame from base 1. Looking up the germline V gene yields CDR1 KGHSH and CDR2 LQKENI. The collaborating institutions used their own protocols to collect whole blood in K2EDTA tubes. Collaborator samples were shipped for TCRbeta analysis as frozen whole blood, isolated PBMCs, or DNA extracted from either sample type. In this chain, TRBV18 is recombined with TRBJ1-5; tentative D gene TRBD1, with 5 bases matching. The clonotype comes from a man in his sixties or seventies with acute or convalescent COVID-19. Sequencing input: peripheral blood. The CDR3 sequence is CASSPGAASRPQHF. Here is the DNA: TGTGCCAGCTCACCAGGGGCCGCCTCGAGGCCCCAGCATTTT.